The present entry profiles one T cell receptor (beta chain) with its context. The count of this clonotype is one. It has no known antigen specificity. No base qualities exist here, and no much larger clone lies one base off it. Support from one read is weak. These data belong to a study of CD8 T cells in Susac syndrome (dated by TCRdb to the late 2010s). The study in broad terms: The study used repertoire sequencing to test whether antigen drove CD8+ T cell activation and differentiation in Susac syndrome. Clonality of the CD8+ T cell repertoire was compared between around 13 healthy donors, about 14 Susac syndrome patients and around 15 multiple sclerosis patients.

RNA was extracted with the RNeasy kit and roughly 0.5 to 1 ug was reverse transcribed using random hexamers. The immunoSEQ multiplex PCR assay, which covers 54 Vbeta and 13 Jbeta segments, was used to amplify TCR beta CDR3 regions. To correct PCR amplification bias, a synthetic template baseline was used for both primer optimization and computational correction. The authors' pipeline ran thus. Reads were annotated to V, D and J genes per IMGT and analyzed with immunoSEQ Analyzer, keeping only productive sequences. Clonality was computed as one minus Shannon entropy normalized by log2 of the number of productive unique sequences. For each patient and control, public and private clones were evaluated among the 100 most prevalent clones. A clone was defined as Susac-specific if it was absent from the healthy and MS cohorts, from some 1,100 published viral clones and from other ImmuneACCESS disease sequences. TCRdb's own reprocessing of the public reads used fastp at Q25 and MiXCR and kept productive beta chains. Rows are combined by CDR3 protein, so each entry shows the most common genes and DNA. The V and J calls were not made by the authors but by TCRdb's processing. In this sample the table shows roughly 80,000 distinct CDR3 sequences, around 94% of which occur a single time. Roughly 0.27% of the sample goes to the ten largest clones.

Peripheral blood CD8+ and CD4+ T cells from healthy donors, Susac syndrome patients and multiple sclerosis patients were profiled using high-throughput TCR beta sequencing. Healthy donors were age- and sex-matched controls. Bulk CD8+ and CD4+ T cells were purified by magnetic negative isolation, whereas CD8+ TEMRA cells were enriched by FACS. Blood was drawn into EDTA tubes, processed within 24 hours, and PBMCs were isolated by density gradient centrifugation. PBMCs intended for TCR sequencing were cryopreserved in liquid nitrogen and thawed later in a water bath at 37 degrees C. The sorted or isolated CD4+, CD8+ and CD8+ TEMRA cells reached a purity of at least 90%. V sheds 5 bases and J sheds 6 bases, leaving 17 bases between their ends. The CDR3, from cysteine to phenylalanine, totals 14 residues. The CDR3 DNA has 42 bases and is translated from base 1. CDR1 SGHTA and CDR2 FQGNSA were looked up in the germline V gene.

The investigation overall reported the following: The number of individuals in the TCR sequencing and HLA analysis was acknowledged as relatively small.

The sequence derives from a human donor in good health. The sample comprised CD8+ T cells from PBMCs. In this chain, TRBV7-2 is recombined with TRBJ2-7; the D gene is unclear. The DNA sequence follows: TGTGCCAGCAGCCGGCCGGGCCCCCTAAGCGAGCAGTACTTC. Its product reads: CASSRPGPLSEQYF. Reference TRBV7-2 and TRBJ2-7 genes cover what lies past the CDR3, so the full variable domain is GAGVSQSPSNKVTEKGKDVELRCDPISGHTALYWYRQSLGQGLEFLIYFQGNSAPDKSGLPSDRFSAERTGGSVSTLTIQRTQQEDSAVYLCASSRPGPLSEQYFGPGTRLTVT.